This TCR beta chain was captured in a study of neurological immune-mediated disorders. CDR1 is MNHEY, CDR2 SMNVEV, per germline (reference sequence). This CDR3 comprises 14 residues. Trimming pared 5 bases from V and 5 bases from J, leaving 12 bases between. This clonotype was found many times. TCRdb re-analysed the 5' RACE reads in MiXCR, keeping a single row per CDR3 protein. Of 55,000 to 65,000 distinct CDR3 sequences detected, about 12% appear once; the ten largest clones hold roughly a tenth. The source of this sequence is a woman in her sixties with HTLV-1-associated myelopathy (HAM/TSP). Source material: PBMCs. The chain uses TRBV27 and TRBJ2-2; D remains unclear. CDR3 loop: CASSPPVGTGELFF. The DNA of the CDR3 is TGTGCCAGCAGTCCCCCCGTGGGTACCGGGGAGCTGTTTTTT.